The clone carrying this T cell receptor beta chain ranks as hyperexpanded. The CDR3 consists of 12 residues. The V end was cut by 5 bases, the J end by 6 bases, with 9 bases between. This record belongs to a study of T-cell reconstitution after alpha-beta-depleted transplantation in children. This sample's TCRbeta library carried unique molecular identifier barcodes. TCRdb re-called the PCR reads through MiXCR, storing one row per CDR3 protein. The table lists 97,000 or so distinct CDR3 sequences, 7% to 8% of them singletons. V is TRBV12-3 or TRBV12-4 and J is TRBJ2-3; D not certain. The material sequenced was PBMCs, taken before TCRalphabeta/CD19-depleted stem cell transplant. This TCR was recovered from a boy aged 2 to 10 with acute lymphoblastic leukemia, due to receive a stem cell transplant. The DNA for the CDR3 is TGTGCCAGCAGTCCGAGGTTGGATACGCAGTATTTT. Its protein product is CASSPRLDTQYF.